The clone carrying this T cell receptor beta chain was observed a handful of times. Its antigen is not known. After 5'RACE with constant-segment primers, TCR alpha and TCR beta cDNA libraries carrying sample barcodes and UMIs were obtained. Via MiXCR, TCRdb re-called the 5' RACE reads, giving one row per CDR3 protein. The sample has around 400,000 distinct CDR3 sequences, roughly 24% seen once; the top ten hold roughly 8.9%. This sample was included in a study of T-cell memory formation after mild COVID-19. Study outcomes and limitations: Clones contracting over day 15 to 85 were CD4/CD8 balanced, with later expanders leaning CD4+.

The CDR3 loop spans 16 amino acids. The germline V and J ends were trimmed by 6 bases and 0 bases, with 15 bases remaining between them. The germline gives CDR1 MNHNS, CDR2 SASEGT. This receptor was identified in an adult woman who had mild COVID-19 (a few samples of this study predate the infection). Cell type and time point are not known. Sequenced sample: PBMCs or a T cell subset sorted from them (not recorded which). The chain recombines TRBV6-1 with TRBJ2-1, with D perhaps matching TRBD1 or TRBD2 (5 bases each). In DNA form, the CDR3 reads TGTGCCAGCAGCGCTACTAGACAGATCTCCTACAATGAGCAGTTCTTC. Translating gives CASSATRQISYNEQFF.